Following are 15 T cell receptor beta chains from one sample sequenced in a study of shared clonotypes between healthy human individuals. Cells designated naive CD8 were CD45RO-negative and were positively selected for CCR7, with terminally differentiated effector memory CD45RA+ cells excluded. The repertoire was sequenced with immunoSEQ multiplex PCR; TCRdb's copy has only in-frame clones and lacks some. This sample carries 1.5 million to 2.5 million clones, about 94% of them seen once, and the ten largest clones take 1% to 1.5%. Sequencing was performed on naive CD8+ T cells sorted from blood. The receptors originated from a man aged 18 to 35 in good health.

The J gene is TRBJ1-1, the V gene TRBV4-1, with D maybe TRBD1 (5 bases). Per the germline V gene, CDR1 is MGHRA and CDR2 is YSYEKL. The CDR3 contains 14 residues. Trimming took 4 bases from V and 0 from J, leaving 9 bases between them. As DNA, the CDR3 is TGCGCCAGCAGCCCCGGGACGGTGAACACTGAAGCTTTCTTT. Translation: CASSPGTVNTEAFF.

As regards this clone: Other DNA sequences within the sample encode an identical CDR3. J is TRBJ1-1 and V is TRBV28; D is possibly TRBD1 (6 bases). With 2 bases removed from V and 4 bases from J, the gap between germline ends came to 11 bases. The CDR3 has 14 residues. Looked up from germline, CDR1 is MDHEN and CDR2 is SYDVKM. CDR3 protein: CASSLRGLSTEAFF. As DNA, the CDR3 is TGTGCCAGCAGTTTACGGGGGCTGAGCACTGAAGCTTTCTTT.

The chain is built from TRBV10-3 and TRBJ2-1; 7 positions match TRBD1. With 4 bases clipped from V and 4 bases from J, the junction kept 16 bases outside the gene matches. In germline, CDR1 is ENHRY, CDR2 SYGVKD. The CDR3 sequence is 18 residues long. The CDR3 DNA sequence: TGTGCCATCAGTGTATCTGCTCCCGTAGGGACAGAATACAATGAGCAGTTCTTC. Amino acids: CAISVSAPVGTEYNEQFF.

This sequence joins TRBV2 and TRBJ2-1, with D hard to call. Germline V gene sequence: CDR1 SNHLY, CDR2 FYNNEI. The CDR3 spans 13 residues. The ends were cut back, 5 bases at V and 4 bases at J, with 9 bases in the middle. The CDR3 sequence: CASSYYSYNEQFF. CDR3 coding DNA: TGTGCCAGCAGTTACTACTCGTACAATGAGCAGTTCTTC.

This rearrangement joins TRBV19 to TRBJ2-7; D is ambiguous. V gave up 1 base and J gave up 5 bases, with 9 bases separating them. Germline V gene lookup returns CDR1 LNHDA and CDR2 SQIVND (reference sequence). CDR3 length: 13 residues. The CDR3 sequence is CASSIAWGNEQYF. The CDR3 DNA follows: TGTGCCAGTAGTATAGCCTGGGGAAACGAGCAGTACTTC.

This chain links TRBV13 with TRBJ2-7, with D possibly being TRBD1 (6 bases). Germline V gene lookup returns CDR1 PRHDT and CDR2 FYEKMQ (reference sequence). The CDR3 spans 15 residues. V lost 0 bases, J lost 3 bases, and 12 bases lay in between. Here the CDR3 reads CASSLGGVGGYEQYF. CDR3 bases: TGTGCCAGCAGCTTAGGGGGAGTAGGGGGCTACGAGCAGTACTTC.

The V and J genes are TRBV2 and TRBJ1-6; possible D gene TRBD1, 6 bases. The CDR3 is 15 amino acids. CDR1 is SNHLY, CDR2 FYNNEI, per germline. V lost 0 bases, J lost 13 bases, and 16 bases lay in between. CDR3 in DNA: TGTGCCAGCAGTGAAGCGTGGACAGCGCAAGATCCCCTCCACTTT. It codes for CASSEAWTAQDPLHF. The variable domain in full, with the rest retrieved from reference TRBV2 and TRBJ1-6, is EPEVTQTPSHQVTQMGQEVILRCVPISNHLYFYWYRQILGQKVEFLVSFYNNEISEKSEIFDDQFSVERPDGSNFTLKIRSTKLEDSAMYFCASSEAWTAQDPLHFGNGTRLTVT.

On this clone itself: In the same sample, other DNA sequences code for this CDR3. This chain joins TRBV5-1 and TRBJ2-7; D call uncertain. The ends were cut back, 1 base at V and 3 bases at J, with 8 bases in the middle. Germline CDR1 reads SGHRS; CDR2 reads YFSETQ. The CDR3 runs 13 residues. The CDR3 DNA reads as TGCGCCAGCAGCTTGAGTCCGGACTACGAGCAGTACTTC. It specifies CASSLSPDYEQYF.

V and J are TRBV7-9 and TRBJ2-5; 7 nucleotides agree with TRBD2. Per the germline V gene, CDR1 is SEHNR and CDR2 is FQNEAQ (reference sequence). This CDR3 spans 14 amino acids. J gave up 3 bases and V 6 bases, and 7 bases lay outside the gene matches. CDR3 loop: CASRPGLAEETQYF. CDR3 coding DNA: TGTGCCAGCAGACCCGGGCTAGCGGAAGAGACCCAGTACTTC.

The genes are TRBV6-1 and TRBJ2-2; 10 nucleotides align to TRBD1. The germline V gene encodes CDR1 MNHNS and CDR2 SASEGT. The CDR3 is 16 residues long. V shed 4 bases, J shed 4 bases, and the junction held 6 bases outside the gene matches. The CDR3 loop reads CASSGQGAFSTGELFF. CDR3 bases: TGTGCCAGCAGTGGACAGGGGGCGTTTTCCACCGGGGAGCTGTTTTTT.

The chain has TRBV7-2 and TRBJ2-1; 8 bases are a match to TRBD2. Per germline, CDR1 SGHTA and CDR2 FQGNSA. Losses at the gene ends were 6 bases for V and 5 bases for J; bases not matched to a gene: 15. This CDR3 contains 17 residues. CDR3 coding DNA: TGTGCCAGCAGTCTAGAGGGCAGCGGGAGCCCGAACAATGAGCAGTTCTTC. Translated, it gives CASSLEGSGSPNNEQFF.

CDR3 DNA: TGTGCCAGCAGCGTAGCTTCGACTAGCGGGGGGCCAACCTACGAGCAGTACTTC. This translates into CASSVASTSGGPTYEQYF. This chain links TRBV9 with TRBJ2-7; 13 positions agree with TRBD2. CDR3 length: 18 amino acids. Germline-derived CDR1 and CDR2 are SGDLS and YYNGEE. V lost 0 bases and J lost 2; bases outside the gene matches: 8.

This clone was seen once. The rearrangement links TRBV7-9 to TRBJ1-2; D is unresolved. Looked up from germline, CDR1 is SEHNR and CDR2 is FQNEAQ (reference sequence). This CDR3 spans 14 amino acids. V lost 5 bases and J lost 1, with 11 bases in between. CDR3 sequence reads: CASSPGPVNYGYTF. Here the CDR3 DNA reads TGTGCCAGCAGCCCCGGCCCCGTTAACTATGGCTACACCTTC.

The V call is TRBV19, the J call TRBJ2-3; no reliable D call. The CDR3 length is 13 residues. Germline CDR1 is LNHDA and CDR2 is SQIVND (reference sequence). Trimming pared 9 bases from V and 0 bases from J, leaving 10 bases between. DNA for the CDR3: TGTGCCAGCTCACTCTACAGCACAGATACGCAGTATTTT. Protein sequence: CASSLYSTDTQYF.

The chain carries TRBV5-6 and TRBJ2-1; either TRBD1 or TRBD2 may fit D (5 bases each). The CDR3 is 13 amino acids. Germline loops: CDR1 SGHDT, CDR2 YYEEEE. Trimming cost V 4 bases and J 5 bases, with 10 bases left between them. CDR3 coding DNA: TGTGCCAGCAGCCCGGGGCCGGACAATGAGCAGTTCTTC. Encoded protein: CASSPGPDNEQFF. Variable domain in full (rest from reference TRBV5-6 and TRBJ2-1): DAGVTQSPTHLIKTRGQQVTLRCSPKSGHDTVSWYQQALGQGPQFIFQYYEEEERQRGNFPDRFSGHQFPNYSSELNVNALLLGDSALYLCASSPGPDNEQFFGPGTRLTVL.